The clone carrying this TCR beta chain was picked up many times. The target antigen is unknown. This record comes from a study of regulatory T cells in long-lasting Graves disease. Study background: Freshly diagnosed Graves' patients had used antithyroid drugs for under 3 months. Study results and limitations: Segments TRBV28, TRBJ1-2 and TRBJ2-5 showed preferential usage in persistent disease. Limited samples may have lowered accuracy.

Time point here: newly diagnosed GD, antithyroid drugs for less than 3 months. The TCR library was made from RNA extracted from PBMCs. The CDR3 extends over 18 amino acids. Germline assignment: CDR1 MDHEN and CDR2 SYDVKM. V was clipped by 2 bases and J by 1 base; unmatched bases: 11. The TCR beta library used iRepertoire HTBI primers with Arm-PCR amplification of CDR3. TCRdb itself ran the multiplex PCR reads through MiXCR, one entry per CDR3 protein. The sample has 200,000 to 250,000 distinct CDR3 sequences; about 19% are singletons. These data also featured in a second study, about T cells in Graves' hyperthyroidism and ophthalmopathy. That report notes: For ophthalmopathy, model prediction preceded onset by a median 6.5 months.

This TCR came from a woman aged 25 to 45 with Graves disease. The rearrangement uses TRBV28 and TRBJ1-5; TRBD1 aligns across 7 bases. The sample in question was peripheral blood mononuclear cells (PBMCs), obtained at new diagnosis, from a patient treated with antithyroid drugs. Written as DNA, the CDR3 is TGTGCCAGCAGTTTAGGGACAGCTAGAAGCGGGAGCAATCAGCCCCAGCATTTT. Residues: CASSLGTARSGSNQPQHF.